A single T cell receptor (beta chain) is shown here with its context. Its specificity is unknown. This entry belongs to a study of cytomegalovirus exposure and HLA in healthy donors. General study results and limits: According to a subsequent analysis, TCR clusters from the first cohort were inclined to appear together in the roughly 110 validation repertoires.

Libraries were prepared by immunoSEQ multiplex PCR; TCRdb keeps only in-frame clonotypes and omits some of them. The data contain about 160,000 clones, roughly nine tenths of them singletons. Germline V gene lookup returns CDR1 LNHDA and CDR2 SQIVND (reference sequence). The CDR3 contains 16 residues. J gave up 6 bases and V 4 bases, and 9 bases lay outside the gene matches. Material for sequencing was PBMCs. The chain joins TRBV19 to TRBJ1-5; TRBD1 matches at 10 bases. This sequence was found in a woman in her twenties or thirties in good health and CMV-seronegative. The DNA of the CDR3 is TGTGCCAGTAGTACCGATCGGGACAGGGGACGTCAGCCCCAGCATTTT. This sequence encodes CASSTDRDRGRQPQHF.